This entry lists 11 T cell receptor beta chains sequenced from one sample in a study of blood T cell repertoires in COVID-19. Libraries were prepared by immunoSEQ multiplex PCR; TCRdb keeps only in-frame clonotypes and omits some of them. The repertoire holds roughly 170,000 clones, with 70% to 90% as singletons. Sequenced sample: peripheral blood. These receptors came from a man between 65 and 80 years old with active or convalescent COVID-19.

The chain carries TRBV6-5 and TRBJ1-4, with TRBD1 identical over 7 bases. Trimming took 4 bases from V and 8 from J; bases not matched to a gene: 10. Looked up from germline, CDR1 is MNHEY and CDR2 is SVGAGI. The CDR3 consists of 15 residues. This CDR3 is CASSSGTASWEKLFF. DNA of the CDR3: TGTGCCAGCAGTTCGGGGACAGCCTCGTGGGAAAAACTGTTTTTT.

The chain joins TRBV10-2 to TRBJ1-1; D unresolved. This CDR3 is built from 14 residues. Per germline, CDR1 WSHSY and CDR2 SAAADI. Trimming removed 7 bases at V and 2 bases at J, with 14 bases between. CDR3 in DNA: TGCGCCAGCACGGGCCTACGGGATAACACTGAAGCTTTCTTT. This gives the protein CASTGLRDNTEAFF.

A single count supports this clone. This chain links TRBV18 with TRBJ1-2; a weak D match, TRBD1 (6 bases). Germline V lookup: CDR1 KGHSH, CDR2 LQKENI. Trimming cost V 6 bases and J 2 bases, with 10 bases left between them. This CDR3 has 13 residues. The CDR3 region is CASSRTGNYGYTF. The CDR3 DNA sequence: TGTGCCAGCTCGCGTACAGGGAACTATGGCTACACCTTC. Supplemented by reference TRBV18 and TRBJ1-2, the full variable domain reads NAGVMQNPRHLVRRRGQEARLRCSPMKGHSHVYWYRQLPEEGLKFMVYLQKENIIDESGMPKERFSAEFPKEGPSILRIQQVVRGDSAAYFCASSRTGNYGYTFGSGTRLTVV.

The rearrangement joins TRBV7-2 to TRBJ2-1; no definite D call. The germline gives CDR1 SGHTA, CDR2 FQGNSA. With 4 bases removed from V and 5 bases from J, the gap between germline ends came to 9 bases. The CDR3 is made up of 13 amino acids. The CDR3 bases are TGTGCCAGCAGCTGGTCACAGAACAATGAGCAGTTCTTC. Amino acids: CASSWSQNNEQFF.

The table lists this clone with a few counts. This chain's CDR3 is CAWSVPGFQETQYF. Written as DNA, the CDR3 is TGTGCCTGGAGTGTACCAGGGTTCCAAGAGACCCAGTACTTC. The chain joins TRBV30 to TRBJ2-5, with a weak D call TRBD1 (5 bases). The length of the CDR3 is 14 residues. Trimming took 0 bases from V and 1 from J, leaving 9 bases between them. Germline CDR1 is GTSNPN and CDR2 is SVGIG (reference sequence).

This rearrangement joins TRBV7-9 to TRBJ1-2; TRBD1 matches at 7 bases. The junction had 12 bases not matched to a gene; V was cut back by 0 bases and J by 8 bases. Germline assignment: CDR1 SEHNR and CDR2 FQNEAQ (reference sequence). This CDR3 has 16 amino acids. CDR3 DNA: TGTGCCAGCAGCTTAGCGGGGAGACAGGGAAGAAAAGGCTACACCTTC. Its translation: CASSLAGRQGRKGYTF.

This chain joins TRBV5-1 and TRBJ2-5; a weak D match, TRBD2 (5 bases). This CDR3 is 14 amino acids long. Germline V CDR1 and CDR2: SGHRS, YFSETQ. The V end lost 1 base, the J end lost 5 bases, and 12 bases lay between the germline ends. The CDR3 spells CASSLNRGGETQYF. The CDR3 coding sequence is TGCGCCAGCAGCTTGAATAGAGGAGGCGAGACCCAGTACTTC.

The chain is built from TRBV28 and TRBJ1-5, with 8 bases aligning to TRBD1. The CDR3 consists of 14 residues. Germline V CDR1 and CDR2: MDHEN, SYDVKM. Germline trimming cut 6 bases from V and 5 bases from J; bases unmatched to any gene: 6. CDR3 residues: CASRQPGGHQPQHF. For the CDR3, the DNA is TGTGCCAGCAGGCAACCAGGGGGCCATCAGCCCCAGCATTTT.

This clone was counted at least ten times. The gene calls are TRBV6-1 and TRBJ1-1, with TRBD1 matching over 8 bases. This CDR3 has 15 residues. The V gene's germline CDR1 is MNHNS and CDR2 SASEGT. Trimming at V came to 3 bases and at J to 4 bases, leaving 7 bases not matched to a gene. CDR3 DNA sequence: TGTGCCAGCAGTGACCTATCCACAGGGGGCACTGAAGCTTTCTTT. This encodes CASSDLSTGGTEAFF.

V usage is TRBV7-3 and J usage is TRBJ2-6, with TRBD2 as a possible D gene (6 bases). This CDR3 comprises 19 residues. Trimming left V 3 bases short and J 2 bases short, with 20 bases between. Germline loops: CDR1 SGHTA, CDR2 FQGTGA. CDR3 amino acids: CASSFSRGSGVTGANVLTF. CDR3 DNA sequence: TGTGCCAGCAGCTTCTCCCGGGGGAGCGGCGTTACTGGGGCCAACGTCCTGACTTTC.

V gene TRBV6-2 or TRBV6-3 combines with J gene TRBJ1-4, with a weak D call TRBD1 (5 bases). This CDR3 spans 15 amino acids. Trimming removed 5 bases from V and 4 bases from J, with 14 bases in between. The germline gives CDR1 MNHEY, CDR2 SVGEGT. The CDR3: CASSGRRDYNEKLFF. The CDR3 DNA reads as TGTGCCAGCAGTGGACGCCGGGACTATAATGAAAAACTGTTTTTT.